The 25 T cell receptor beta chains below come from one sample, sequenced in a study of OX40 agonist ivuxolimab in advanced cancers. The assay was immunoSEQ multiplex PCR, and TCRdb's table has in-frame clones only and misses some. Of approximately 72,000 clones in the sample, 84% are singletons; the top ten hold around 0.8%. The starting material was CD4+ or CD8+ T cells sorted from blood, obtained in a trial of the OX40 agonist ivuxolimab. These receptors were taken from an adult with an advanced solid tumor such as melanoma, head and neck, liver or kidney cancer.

CDR3 region: CASSFGPNNQPQHF. The CDR3 nucleotides are TGCGCCAGCAGTTTCGGACCGAACAATCAGCCCCAGCATTTT. This chain joins TRBV5-1 and TRBJ1-5; D call uncertain. The V gene lost 5 bases and the J gene lost 3 bases, with 12 bases spanning the gap. The CDR3 has 14 residues. CDR1 and CDR2 from the germline V gene are SGHRS and YFSETQ.

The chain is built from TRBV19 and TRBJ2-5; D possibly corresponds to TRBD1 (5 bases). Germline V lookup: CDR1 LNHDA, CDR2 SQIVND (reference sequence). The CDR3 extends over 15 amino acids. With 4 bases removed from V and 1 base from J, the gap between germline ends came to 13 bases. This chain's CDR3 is CASSKSDRSQETQYF. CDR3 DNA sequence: TGTGCCAGTAGTAAGAGTGACAGAAGCCAAGAGACCCAGTACTTC.

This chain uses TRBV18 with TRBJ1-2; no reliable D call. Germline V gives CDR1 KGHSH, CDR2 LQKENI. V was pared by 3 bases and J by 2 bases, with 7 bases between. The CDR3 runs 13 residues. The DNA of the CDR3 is TGTGCCAGCTCACCGACAACCAACTATGGCTACACCTTC. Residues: CASSPTTNYGYTF. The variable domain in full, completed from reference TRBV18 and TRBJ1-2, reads NAGVMQNPRHLVRRRGQEARLRCSPMKGHSHVYWYRQLPEEGLKFMVYLQKENIIDESGMPKERFSAEFPKEGPSILRIQQVVRGDSAAYFCASSPTTNYGYTFGSGTRLTVV.

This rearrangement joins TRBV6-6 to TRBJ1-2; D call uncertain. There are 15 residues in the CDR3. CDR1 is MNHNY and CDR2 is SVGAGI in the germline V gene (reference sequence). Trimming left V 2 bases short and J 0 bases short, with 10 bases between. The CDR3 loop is CASSYNRRSNYGYTF. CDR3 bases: TGTGCCAGCAGTTACAATCGACGTTCTAACTATGGCTACACCTTC.

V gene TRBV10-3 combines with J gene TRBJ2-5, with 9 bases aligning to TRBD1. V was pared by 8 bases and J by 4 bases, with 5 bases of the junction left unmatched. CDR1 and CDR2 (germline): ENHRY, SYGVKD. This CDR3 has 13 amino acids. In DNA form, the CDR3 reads TGTGCCATCTCGGACAGGGGTGGAGAGACCCAGTACTTC. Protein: CAISDRGGETQYF.

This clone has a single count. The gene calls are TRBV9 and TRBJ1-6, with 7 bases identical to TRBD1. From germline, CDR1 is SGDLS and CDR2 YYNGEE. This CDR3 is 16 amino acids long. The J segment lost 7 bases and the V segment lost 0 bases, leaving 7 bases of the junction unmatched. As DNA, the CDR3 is TGTGCCAGCAGCGTAGGGGCAGGGGGGTACAATTCACCCCTCCACTTT. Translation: CASSVGAGGYNSPLHF.

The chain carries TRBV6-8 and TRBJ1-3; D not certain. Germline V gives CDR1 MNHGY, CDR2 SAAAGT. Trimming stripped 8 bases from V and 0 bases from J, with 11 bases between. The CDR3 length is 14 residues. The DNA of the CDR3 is TGTGCCAGCCGTCTCAAGAGCTCTGGAAACACCATATATTTT. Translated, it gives CASRLKSSGNTIYF.

The chain's CDR3 is CASSRKLADDSYEQYF. CDR3 DNA sequence: TGTGCCAGCAGCCGCAAACTAGCGGACGACTCCTACGAGCAGTACTTC. The chain joins TRBV5-5 to TRBJ2-7; TRBD2 aligns across 8 bases. The CDR3 spans 16 residues. Germline V gene sequence: CDR1 SGHKS, CDR2 YYEKEE (reference sequence). After removal of 4 bases from V and 0 bases from J, the junction contained 9 bases not matched to a gene.

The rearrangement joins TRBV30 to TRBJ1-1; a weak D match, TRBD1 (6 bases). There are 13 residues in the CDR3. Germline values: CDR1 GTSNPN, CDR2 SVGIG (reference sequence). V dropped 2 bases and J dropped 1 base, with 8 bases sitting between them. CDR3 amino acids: CAWSQDRNTEAFF. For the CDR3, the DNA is TGTGCCTGGAGTCAGGACAGGAACACTGAAGCTTTCTTT.

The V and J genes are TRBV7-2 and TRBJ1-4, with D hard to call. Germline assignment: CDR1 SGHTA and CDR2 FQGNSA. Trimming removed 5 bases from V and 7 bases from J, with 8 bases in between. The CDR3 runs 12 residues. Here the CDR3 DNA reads TGTGCCAGCAGCCACCCCTCTGAAAAACTGTTTTTT. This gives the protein CASSHPSEKLFF.

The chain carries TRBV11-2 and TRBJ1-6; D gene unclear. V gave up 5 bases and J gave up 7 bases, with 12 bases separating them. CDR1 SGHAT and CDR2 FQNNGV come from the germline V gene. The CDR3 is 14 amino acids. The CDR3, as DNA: TGTGCCAGCAGCCCGGACCGCTCGAATTCACCCCTCCACTTT. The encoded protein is CASSPDRSNSPLHF. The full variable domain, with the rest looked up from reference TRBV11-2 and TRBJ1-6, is EAGVAQSPRYKIIEKRQSVAFWCNPISGHATLYWYQQILGQGPKLLIQFQNNGVVDDSQLPKDRFSAERLKGVDSTLKIQPAKLEDSAVYLCASSPDRSNSPLHFGNGTRLTVT.

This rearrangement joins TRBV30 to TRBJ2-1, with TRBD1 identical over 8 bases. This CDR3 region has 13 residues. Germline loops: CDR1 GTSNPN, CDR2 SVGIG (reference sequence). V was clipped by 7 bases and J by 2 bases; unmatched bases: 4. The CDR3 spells CALQGEAYNEQFF. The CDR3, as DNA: TGTGCCTTACAGGGGGAGGCCTACAATGAGCAGTTCTTC.

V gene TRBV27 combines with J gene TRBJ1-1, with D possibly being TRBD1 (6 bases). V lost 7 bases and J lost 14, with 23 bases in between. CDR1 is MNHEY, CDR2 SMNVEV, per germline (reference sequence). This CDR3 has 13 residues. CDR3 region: CASTMRTGAPSFF. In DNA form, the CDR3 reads TGTGCCAGCACCATGAGGACGGGGGCCCCTTCATTCTTT.

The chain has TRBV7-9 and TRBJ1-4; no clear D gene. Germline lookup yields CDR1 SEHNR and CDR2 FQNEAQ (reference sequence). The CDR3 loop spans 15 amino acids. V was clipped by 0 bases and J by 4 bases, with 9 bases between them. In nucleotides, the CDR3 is TGTGCCAGCAGCTTAGCGCTTGGGTTTAATGAAAAACTGTTTTTT. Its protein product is CASSLALGFNEKLFF.

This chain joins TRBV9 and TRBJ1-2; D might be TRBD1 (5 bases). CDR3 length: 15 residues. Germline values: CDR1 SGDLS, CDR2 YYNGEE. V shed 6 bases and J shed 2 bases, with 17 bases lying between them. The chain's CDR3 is CASTLGGITNYGYTF. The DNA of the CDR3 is TGTGCCAGCACCTTGGGGGGGATAACGAACTATGGCTACACCTTC.

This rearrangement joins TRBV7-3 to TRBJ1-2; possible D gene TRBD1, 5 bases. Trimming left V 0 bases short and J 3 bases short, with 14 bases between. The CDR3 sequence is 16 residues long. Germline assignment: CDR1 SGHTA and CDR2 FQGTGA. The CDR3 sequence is CASSLTGFGGYYGYTF. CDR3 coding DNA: TGTGCCAGCAGCTTAACTGGGTTCGGGGGTTACTATGGCTACACCTTC.

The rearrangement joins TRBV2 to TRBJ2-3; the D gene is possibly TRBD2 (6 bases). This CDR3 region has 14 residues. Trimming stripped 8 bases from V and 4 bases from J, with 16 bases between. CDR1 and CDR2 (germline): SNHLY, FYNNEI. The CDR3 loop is CASRPGTAADTQYF. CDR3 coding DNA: TGTGCCAGCCGCCCCGGGACTGCCGCAGATACGCAGTATTTT.

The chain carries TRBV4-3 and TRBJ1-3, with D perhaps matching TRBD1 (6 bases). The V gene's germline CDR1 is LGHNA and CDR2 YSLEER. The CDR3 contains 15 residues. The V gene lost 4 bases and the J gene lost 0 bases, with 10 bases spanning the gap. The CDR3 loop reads CASSRTVISGNTIYF. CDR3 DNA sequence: TGCGCCAGCAGCCGGACAGTGATCTCTGGAAACACCATATATTTT.

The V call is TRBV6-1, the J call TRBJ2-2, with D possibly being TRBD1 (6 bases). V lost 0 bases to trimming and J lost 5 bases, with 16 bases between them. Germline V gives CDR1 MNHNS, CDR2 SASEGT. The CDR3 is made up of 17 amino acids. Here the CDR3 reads CASSEAGRARGTGELFF. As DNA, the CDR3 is TGTGCCAGCAGTGAAGCGGGTCGGGCAAGGGGGACCGGGGAGCTGTTTTTT.

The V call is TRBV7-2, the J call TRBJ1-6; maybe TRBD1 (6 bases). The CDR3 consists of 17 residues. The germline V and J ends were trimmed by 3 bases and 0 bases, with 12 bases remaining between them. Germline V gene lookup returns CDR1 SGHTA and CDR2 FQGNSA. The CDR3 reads CASSFPRDTSYNSPLHF. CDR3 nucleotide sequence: TGTGCCAGCAGCTTCCCACGGGACACCTCCTATAATTCACCCCTCCACTTT.

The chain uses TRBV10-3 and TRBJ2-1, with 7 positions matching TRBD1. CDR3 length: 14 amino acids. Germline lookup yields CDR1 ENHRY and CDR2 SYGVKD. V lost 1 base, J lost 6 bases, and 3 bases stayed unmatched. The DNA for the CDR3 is TGTGCCATCAGTGAGTTCCCAGGGGGCAATGAGCAGTTCTTC. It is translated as CAISEFPGGNEQFF.

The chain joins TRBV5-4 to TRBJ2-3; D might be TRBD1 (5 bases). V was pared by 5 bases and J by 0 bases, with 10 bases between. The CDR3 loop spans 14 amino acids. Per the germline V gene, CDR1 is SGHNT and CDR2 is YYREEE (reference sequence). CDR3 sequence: CASRGATSTDTQYF. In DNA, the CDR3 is TGTGCCAGCAGAGGGGCTACTAGCACAGATACGCAGTATTTT.

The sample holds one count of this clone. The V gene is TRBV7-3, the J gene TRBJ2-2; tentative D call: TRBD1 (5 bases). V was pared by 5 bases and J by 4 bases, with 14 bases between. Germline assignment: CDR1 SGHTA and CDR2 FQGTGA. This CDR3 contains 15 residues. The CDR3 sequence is CASSPRQGGTGELFF. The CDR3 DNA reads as TGTGCCAGCAGCCCCAGGCAGGGTGGCACCGGGGAGCTGTTTTTT.

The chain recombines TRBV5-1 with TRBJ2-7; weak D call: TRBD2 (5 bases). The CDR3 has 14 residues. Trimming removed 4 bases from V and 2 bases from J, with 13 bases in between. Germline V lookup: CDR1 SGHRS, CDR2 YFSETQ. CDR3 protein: CASSPWTATYEQYF. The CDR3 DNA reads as TGCGCCAGCAGCCCGTGGACTGCTACCTACGAGCAGTACTTC.

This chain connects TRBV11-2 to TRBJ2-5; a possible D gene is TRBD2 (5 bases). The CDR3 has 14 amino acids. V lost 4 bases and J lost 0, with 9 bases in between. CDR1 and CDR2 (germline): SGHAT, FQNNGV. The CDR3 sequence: CASSSRAYQETQYF. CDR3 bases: TGTGCCAGCAGCTCGCGGGCGTACCAAGAGACCCAGTACTTC.